Below, 3 T cell receptor beta chains from the same sample are listed, as sequenced in a study of shared clonotypes between healthy human individuals. Clones were sequenced by immunoSEQ multiplex PCR, and TCRdb holds only the in-frame ones, with some missing. In the table there are about 980,000 clones, approximately 80% of which are singletons. Sequencing was carried out using memory CD4+ T cells sorted from blood. Subset of the sample: CD45RA-negative fraction. These receptors were taken from a man aged 18 to 30 in good health.

V usage is TRBV5-1 and J usage is TRBJ1-1; D might be TRBD1 (5 bases). V shed 3 bases and J shed 1 base, with 13 bases lying between them. The CDR3 runs to 15 residues. The germline gives CDR1 SGHRS, CDR2 YFSETQ. The CDR3 region is CASSSRGTQNTEAFF. The DNA of the CDR3 is TGCGCCAGCAGCTCGCGAGGGACCCAGAACACTGAAGCTTTCTTT.

In regard to this clone: A much larger clone is a single base away; this may be a read error. The sample carries other DNA sequences with the same CDR3. This rearrangement joins TRBV11-2 to TRBJ1-1; D unclear. The CDR3 is 11 residues long. Deletions cut 1 base from V and 4 bases from J, with 1 base between. Germline-derived CDR1 and CDR2 are SGHAT and FQNNGV. CDR3: CASSLGTEAFF. As DNA, the CDR3 is TGTGCCAGCAGCTTAGGCACTGAAGCTTTCTTT.

This clone appeared a single time. The gene calls are TRBV6-1 and TRBJ1-5; 8 nucleotides align to TRBD1. The CDR3 covers 14 residues. The germline V gene encodes CDR1 MNHNS and CDR2 SASEGT. V dropped 6 bases and J dropped 7; count of bases not matched to a gene: 8. DNA for the CDR3: TGTGCCAGCAGCGGCAGGGGGCTAGGACAGCCCCAGCATTTT. It specifies CASSGRGLGQPQHF.